Below are 17 T cell receptor beta chains sequenced from a single sample in a study of neurological immune-mediated disorders. TCRdb analysed the 5' RACE reads with MiXCR anew, one entry per CDR3 protein. The top ten clones hold 7% to 10% of a sample with around 51,000 distinct CDR3 sequences, about 13% of them seen once. The time point: longitudinal time-point 3. Material for sequencing was PBMCs. Every receptor here comes from a male donor with HTLV-1-associated myelopathy (HAM/TSP).

V and J are TRBV10-3 and TRBJ1-4; possibly TRBD1 for D (5 bases). This CDR3 comprises 12 residues. Trimming took off 10 bases at V and 3 bases at J, with 9 bases between the two ends. The germline CDR1 and CDR2 sequences are ENHRY and SYGVKD. The CDR3 protein is CASQGANEKLFF. As DNA, the CDR3 is TGTGCCAGTCAGGGCGCTAATGAAAAACTGTTTTTT.

This clonotype has ten or more counts. The gene calls are TRBV20-1 and TRBJ2-7; D gene uncertain. Germline CDR1 and CDR2: DFQATT and SNEGSKA (reference sequence). The V end lost 7 bases, the J end lost 3 bases, and 10 bases lay between the germline ends. This CDR3 is 11 amino acids long. The CDR3 region is CSGELVYEQYF. DNA of the CDR3: TGCAGTGGTGAACTCGTCTACGAGCAGTACTTC.

This clonotype was found many times. The chain recombines TRBV28 with TRBJ2-2; a possible D gene is TRBD1 (6 bases). CDR3 size: 15 residues. Trimming stripped 7 bases from V and 1 base from J, with 13 bases between. Germline V lookup: CDR1 MDHEN, CDR2 SYDVKM. CDR3 sequence: CASKDSQGNTGELFF. In DNA, the CDR3 is TGTGCCAGCAAGGATTCACAGGGGAACACCGGGGAGCTGTTTTTT.

This clonotype was seen repeatedly, ten times or more. This chain joins TRBV12-3 or TRBV12-4 and TRBJ2-7; D ambiguous. The CDR3 is 15 residues long. Trimming removed 1 base from V and 3 bases from J, with 13 bases in between. The CDR3 region is CASSLEFKGNYEQYF. CDR3 DNA sequence: TGTGCCAGCAGTTTAGAATTTAAGGGTAACTACGAGCAGTACTTC.

This clonotype was counted many times. The chain links TRBV4-3 to TRBJ1-2; TRBD1 matches at 10 bases. CDR3 size: 16 residues. After removal of 0 bases from V and 4 bases from J, the junction contained 5 bases not matched to a gene. Looked up from germline, CDR1 is LGHNA and CDR2 is YSLEER. The CDR3 protein is CASSQEGGQGLYGYTF. The DNA for the CDR3 is TGCGCCAGCAGCCAAGAAGGGGGACAGGGGCTCTATGGCTACACCTTC.

Regarding this clonotype: This may come from a read error, since a much larger clone is one base off. This chain uses TRBV11-3 with TRBJ1-2; D call uncertain. Germline V gene lookup returns CDR1 SGHNT and CDR2 YENEEA. There are 14 residues in the CDR3. The CDR3 here is CSSSSGREIYGYTF. The CDR3 DNA follows: TGTTCCAGCAGCTCCGGACGGGAAATCTATGGCTACACCTTC. Complete variable domain (other parts from reference TRBV11-3 and TRBJ1-2): EAGVVQSPRYKIIEKKQPVAFWCNPISGHNTLYWYLQNLGQGPELLIRYENEEAVDDSQLPKDRFSAERLKGVDSTLKIQPAELGDSAVYLCSSSSGREIYGYTFGSGTRLTVV.

This clonotype occurred many times. J is TRBJ2-1 and V is TRBV12-3 or TRBV12-4; 10 nucleotides match TRBD1. V lost 5 bases to trimming and J lost 7 bases; unmatched junction nucleotides: 5. The CDR3 has 14 amino acids. The CDR3 coding sequence is TGTGCCAGCAGTCCGACAGGGGGCCTGAATGAGCAGTTCTTC. Translated: CASSPTGGLNEQFF.

Of note for this clonotype: An end of the junction differs from the germline gene, which may be a read error. The J gene is TRBJ2-1, the V gene TRBV4-3, with D perhaps TRBD2 (5 bases). The CDR3 is 13 residues long. The germline V gene encodes CDR1 LGHNA and CDR2 YSLEER. For the CDR3, the DNA is TGCGCCAGCAGCCGGGAGCCTTACAATGAGCAGCTCTTT. Its translation: CASSREPYNEQLF.

The chain is built from TRBV27 and TRBJ2-7; 9 bases fit TRBD1. The CDR3 has 17 residues. Germline V gives CDR1 MNHEY, CDR2 SMNVEV (reference sequence). With V trimmed by 8 bases and J by 0 bases, 14 bases remained unmatched. In nucleotides, the CDR3 is TGTGCCAGCGGTCTCGCTGGGACAGGGCTGCTCTCCTACGAGCAGTACTTC. This translates into CASGLAGTGLLSYEQYF.

This clonotype turned up a few times. This chain uses TRBV2 with TRBJ1-1, with D unclear. The CDR3 is 15 residues long. V shed 5 bases and J shed 4 bases, with 17 bases lying between them. The germline V gene has CDR1 SNHLY and CDR2 FYNNEI. The CDR3 DNA sequence: TGTGCCAGCAGTAAAATAATGTCCGGACCCACTGAAGCTTTCTTT. Protein: CASSKIMSGPTEAFF.

This clonotype was observed many times. The rearrangement links TRBV5-1 to TRBJ2-5, with TRBD2 matching 8 bases. V lost 0 bases and J lost 0; bases outside the gene matches: 4. CDR1 SGHRS and CDR2 YFSETQ come from the germline V gene. The CDR3 sequence is 16 residues long. This CDR3 reads CASSLGTGGYQETQYF. The CDR3 region has the DNA TGCGCCAGCAGCTTGGGGACGGGGGGGTACCAAGAGACCCAGTACTTC.

This clonotype appeared many times. The chain uses TRBV18 and TRBJ2-3, with TRBD2 as a possible D gene (6 bases). This CDR3 is built from 13 residues. Germline loops: CDR1 KGHSH, CDR2 LQKENI. Trimming removed 4 bases from V and 4 bases from J, with 9 bases in between. CDR3 DNA sequence: TGTGCCAGCTCACGGAGGGGACCAGATACGCAGTATTTT. Translated: CASSRRGPDTQYF.

This clonotype was observed many times. The gene calls are TRBV20-1 and TRBJ2-2; 7 bases map to TRBD2. This CDR3 has 15 amino acids. From germline, CDR1 is DFQATT and CDR2 SNEGSKA (reference sequence). Losses at the gene ends were 6 bases for V and 1 base for J; bases not matched to a gene: 8. The CDR3 DNA is TGCAGTGCCCTAATCGGGGGGATGAACACCGGGGAGCTGTTTTTT. It translates to CSALIGGMNTGELFF.

This clonotype was seen at least ten times. The CDR3 spells CASSSGTAIYNEQFF. The CDR3, as DNA: TGCGCCAGCAGCTCCGGGACGGCGATCTACAATGAGCAGTTCTTC. V and J are TRBV5-1 and TRBJ2-1, with D perhaps assigned TRBD1 or TRBD2 (5 bases each). The CDR3 has 15 residues. Trimming took 3 bases from V and 3 from J, leaving 13 bases between them. The germline CDR1 and CDR2 sequences are SGHRS and YFSETQ.

This clonotype has at least ten counts. The chain recombines TRBV5-1 with TRBJ2-2; 8 nucleotides match TRBD2. CDR3 size: 15 residues. Trimming took 5 bases from V and 3 from J; bases not matched to a gene: 6. CDR1 and CDR2 from the germline V gene are SGHRS and YFSETQ. DNA for the CDR3: TGCGCCAGCAGGAAAGACGGGGGGGACACCGGGGAGCTGTTTTTT. Translation: CASRKDGGDTGELFF.

The sample holds many counts of this clonotype. The chain is built from TRBV20-1 and TRBJ2-5, with TRBD1 as a possible D gene (6 bases). CDR3 size: 14 residues. Germline values: CDR1 DFQATT, CDR2 SNEGSKA (reference sequence). V was pared by 3 bases and J by 1 base, with 12 bases between. CDR3 sequence reads: CSARTGQIQETQYF. The CDR3 DNA reads as TGCAGTGCTAGGACTGGACAGATCCAAGAGACCCAGTACTTC.

This clonotype was seen ten or more times. The V and J genes are TRBV11-2 and TRBJ2-5, with no clear D. Germline V gives CDR1 SGHAT, CDR2 FQNNGV. This CDR3 contains 13 residues. V gave up 2 bases and J gave up 0 bases, with 4 bases separating them. CDR3 sequence: CASSLQYQETQYF. The DNA for the CDR3 is TGTGCCAGCAGCTTACAGTACCAAGAGACCCAGTACTTC. Looking up the rest from reference TRBV11-2 and TRBJ2-5 gives the full variable domain: EAGVAQSPRYKIIEKRQSVAFWCNPISGHATLYWYQQILGQGPKLLIQFQNNGVVDDSQLPKDRFSAERLKGVDSTLKIQPAKLEDSAVYLCASSLQYQETQYFGPGTRLLVL.